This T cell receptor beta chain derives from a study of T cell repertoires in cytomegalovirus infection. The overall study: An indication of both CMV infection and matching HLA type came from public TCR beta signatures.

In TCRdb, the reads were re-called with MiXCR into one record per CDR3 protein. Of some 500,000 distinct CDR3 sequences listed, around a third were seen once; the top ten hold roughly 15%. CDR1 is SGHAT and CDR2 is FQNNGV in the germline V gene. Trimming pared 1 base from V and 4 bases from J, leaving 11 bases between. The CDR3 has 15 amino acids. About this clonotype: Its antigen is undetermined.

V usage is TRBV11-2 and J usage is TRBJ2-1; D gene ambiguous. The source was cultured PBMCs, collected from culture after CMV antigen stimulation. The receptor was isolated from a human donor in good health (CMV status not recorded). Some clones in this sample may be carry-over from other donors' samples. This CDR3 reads CASSLVRGRYNEQFF. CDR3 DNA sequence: TGTGCCAGCAGCTTAGTGCGTGGAAGGTACAATGAGCAGTTCTTC.